A selection of T cell receptor beta chains follows, all from one sample in a study of OX40 agonist ivuxolimab in advanced cancers. TCRdb's table, derived via immunoSEQ multiplex PCR, lists solely in-frame clones and lacks some. The sample shows 30,000 or so clones, less than 90% of them seen only once. This specimen was CD4+ or CD8+ T cells sorted from blood, taken in a trial of the OX40 agonist ivuxolimab. These receptors all come from an adult with an advanced solid tumor such as melanoma, head and neck, liver or kidney cancer. Each CDR3 is given with its conserved first and last residue. A D gene is named only where the DNA matches it firmly. A row's size may be missing; if present it is once, few, many or a size class.

cdr3_nt cdr3_aa v_call clone_size j_call d_call
TGTGCCAGCAGCTCTGGACTGGATGGCTACACCTTC CASSSGLDGYTF TRBV5-6 few TRBJ1-2 NA
TGTGCCAGCAGTGATTCAGGGGGCGTTCTTTATGGCTACACCTTC CASSDSGGVLYGYTF TRBV6-1 NA TRBJ1-2 TRBD1
TGCGCCAGCAGCCAACCCAGGGTATCGGATGGCTACACCTTC CASSQPRVSDGYTF TRBV4-1 NA TRBJ1-2 NA
TGTGCCTGGAGATGGGGGGTAGGGACTGAAGCTTTCTTT CAWRWGVGTEAFF TRBV30 NA TRBJ1-1 NA
TGCGCCAGCAGCCAGCGGACCTTGAACACCGGGGAGCTGTTTTTT CASSQRTLNTGELFF TRBV4-1 NA TRBJ2-2 NA
TGTGCCAGCAGCCCTCCTGGGTGGAAAGCTTTCTTT CASSPPGWKAFF TRBV7-8 medium-sized TRBJ1-1 NA
TGTGCCAGCAGGCTAGCCTACGAGCAGTACTTC CASRLAYEQYF TRBV2 NA TRBJ2-7 NA
TGTGCCAGCAGCTTATTTAAGGGGGCGCGGATCTTTACCTCCGGGGAGCTGTTTTTT CASSLFKGARIFTSGELFF TRBV7-9 NA TRBJ2-2 TRBD1
TGTGCCAGCAGCCAAGAGGACAGGGGGAGCAATCAGCCCCAGCATTTT CASSQEDRGSNQPQHF TRBV4-2 NA TRBJ1-5 TRBD1
TGTGCCAGCAGTGAAGATACGCAGTATTTT CASSEDTQYF TRBV6-1 once TRBJ2-3 NA
TGTGCCAGCAGTGAAAGGACTAGCGGGACCAATGAGCAGTTCTTC CASSERTSGTNEQFF TRBV6-1 once TRBJ2-1 TRBD2
TGTGCCAGCAGCTTAGGCCCGCAGGGGATGACAGATACGCAGTATTTT CASSLGPQGMTDTQYF TRBV13 NA TRBJ2-3 NA
TGTGCCAGCAGCATACGGGGAAACACCATATATTTT CASSIRGNTIYF TRBV28 NA TRBJ1-3 NA
TGTGCCTACCCCCCCCACCCTCTAGCTTACGAGCAGTACTTC CAYPPHPLAYEQYF TRBV6-1 medium-sized TRBJ2-7 NA
TGTGCCAGCAGTTTGAAGGGCCTCGGCGAGCAGTACTTC CASSLKGLGEQYF TRBV27 NA TRBJ2-7 NA
TGTGCCAGCAGTTACTCCTCGGGGCTCTATGGCTACACCTTC CASSYSSGLYGYTF TRBV6-5 NA TRBJ1-2 NA
TGCAGCGTAGGGGGACTAGCGGGAGTCTACGAGCAGTACTTC CSVGGLAGVYEQYF TRBV29-1 once TRBJ2-7 TRBD2
TGTGCCAGTGGATACCAAAGCAATCAGCCCCAGCATTTT CASGYQSNQPQHF TRBV19 once TRBJ1-5 NA
TGTGCCAGCAGTTTTTTCGGGGCTGACAATGAGCAGTTCTTC CASSFFGADNEQFF TRBV27 NA TRBJ2-1 NA
TGTGCCTGGAGTCCAGGGGTCGGCACTGAAGCTTTCTTT CAWSPGVGTEAFF TRBV30 NA TRBJ1-1 NA
TGTGCCAGCAGCCAAAACAGGCTGGGGAATGAAAAACTGTTTTTT CASSQNRLGNEKLFF TRBV4-2 NA TRBJ1-4 NA
TGTGCCAGCAGCGGGGGGGGTGTTGGTTCACCCCTCCACTTT CASSGGGVGSPLHF TRBV9 NA TRBJ1-6 NA
TGTGCCAGCAGTGCCCGGGACTCGGGGGTCTACGAGCAGTACTTC CASSARDSGVYEQYF TRBV6-1 NA TRBJ2-7 NA
TGTGCCAGCAGCCTAATGACAGGGTACCTCTACGAGCAGTACTTC CASSLMTGYLYEQYF TRBV14 NA TRBJ2-7 TRBD1
TGTGCCAGCAGTGCCAGGACAGGGTCCGCGGACGAGCAGTACTTC CASSARTGSADEQYF TRBV6-1 NA TRBJ2-7 TRBD1
TGTGCCAGCAGCCAAGATTCTGGAGGGGCCTATGGCTACACCTTC CASSQDSGGAYGYTF TRBV4-2 NA TRBJ1-2 NA
TGTGCCAGCAGTGCCACGACAGGGGAGCGGGCCTATGGCTACACCTTC CASSATTGERAYGYTF TRBV6-4 NA TRBJ1-2 TRBD1
TGCGCCAGCAGCCAAGATGGGGGAGTTGGGCAGCCCCAGCATTTT CASSQDGGVGQPQHF TRBV4-3 few TRBJ1-5 NA
TGTGCCAGCAGTGAGCTAGCGGGAGTTAGCTACGAGCAGTACTTC CASSELAGVSYEQYF TRBV6-1 medium-sized TRBJ2-7 TRBD2
TGCGCCAGCAGCCAATCCACAGGACCTACTGAAGCTTTCTTT CASSQSTGPTEAFF TRBV4-1 NA TRBJ1-1 NA
TGTGCCAGCAGTCCCAAACTAGCGGGAGCCTACGAGCAGTACTTC CASSPKLAGAYEQYF TRBV27 NA TRBJ2-7 TRBD2
TGTGCCAGCAGTTACTCGGGGGAAACTGGAAACACCATATATTTT CASSYSGETGNTIYF TRBV6-5 NA TRBJ1-3 NA
TGTGCCAGCAGTTACTCGTCAGGGGGTTACACTGAAGCTTTCTTT CASSYSSGGYTEAFF TRBV6-6 once TRBJ1-1 TRBD1
TGTGCCAGCAGTTTATCGGGGGCTGGGAACACTGAAGCTTTCTTT CASSLSGAGNTEAFF TRBV27 NA TRBJ1-1 NA
TGTGCCAGCAGTTTTGTAGCGGGAAGGGGATTAGCCAAAAACATTCAGTACTTC CASSFVAGRGLAKNIQYF TRBV28 medium-sized TRBJ2-4 TRBD2
TGCAGCGTGGCAGGGGGTCTGAACACTGAAGCTTTCTTT CSVAGGLNTEAFF TRBV29-1 NA TRBJ1-1 TRBD1
TGTGCCAGCAGCTTAGCACGAGACGGCTCCTACGAGCAGTACTTC CASSLARDGSYEQYF TRBV7-2 NA TRBJ2-7 NA
TGTGCCAGCAGTTTACTGCCGGGACAGTATAATTCACCCCTCCACTTT CASSLLPGQYNSPLHF TRBV27 medium-sized TRBJ1-6 TRBD1
TGTGCCAGCAAGAGGGCGGGGGGACACAATGAGCAGTTCTTC CASKRAGGHNEQFF TRBV27 NA TRBJ2-1 TRBD2
TGTGCCAGTAGTATAGTGGGGTTTTCACCCCTCCACTTT CASSIVGFSPLHF TRBV19 NA TRBJ1-6 NA
TGTGCCAGCAGCTTAGGTGGTGGTAGGAGCTCCTACGAGCAGTACTTC CASSLGGGRSSYEQYF TRBV27 NA TRBJ2-7 NA
TGTGCCAGCAGCGTAGGCTCCGTCAGAGTTAACCAGTTCTTC CASSVGSVRVNQFF TRBV9 once TRBJ2-1 NA
TGTGCCAGCAGTTACAGGAGCAATCAGCCCCAGCATTTT CASSYRSNQPQHF TRBV6-5 NA TRBJ1-5 NA
TGCGCCAGCAGTCAATCGGGCAGGTCCCAAGAGACCCAGTACTTC CASSQSGRSQETQYF TRBV23-1 once TRBJ2-5 NA
TGTGCCAGCAGCATCCTCTCCTACGAGCAGTACTTC CASSILSYEQYF TRBV28 NA TRBJ2-7 NA
TGTGCCATCGGGGCAGAGGGATCAACTAATGAAAAACTGTTTTTT CAIGAEGSTNEKLFF TRBV10-3 NA TRBJ1-4 NA
TGTGCCAGCAGCCCCAGACTCCGGGACGGGAACACTGAAGCTTTCTTT CASSPRLRDGNTEAFF TRBV7-9 NA TRBJ1-1 NA
TGTGCCAGCTCACTGTCCTACAATGAGCAGTTCTTC CASSLSYNEQFF TRBV18 NA TRBJ2-1 NA
TGTGCCAGCAGCTTAGGCCTATCCCCCGATGAGCAGTTCTTC CASSLGLSPDEQFF TRBV7-9 NA TRBJ2-1 NA
TGTGCCAGCAGCCAAGGGTTTGAGGGCAATCAGCCCCAGCATTTT CASSQGFEGNQPQHF TRBV6-1 NA TRBJ1-5 NA
TGTGCCAGCAGCTTAAGCGGAAAGTACGAAGCTTTCTTT CASSLSGKYEAFF TRBV7-2 NA TRBJ1-1 NA
TGTGCCAGCAGCCAAGATGAGCGGGAACCCGACCCATACACAGATACGCAGTATTTT CASSQDEREPDPYTDTQYF TRBV14 NA TRBJ2-3 TRBD2
TGTGCCAGCAGCACAGGGACAGGGCGCGGCTACGAGCAGTACTTC CASSTGTGRGYEQYF TRBV11-2 NA TRBJ2-7 TRBD1
TGCGCCAGCAGTGAGTGGGCATCTGGGGCCAACGTCCTGACTTTC CASSEWASGANVLTF TRBV10-2 NA TRBJ2-6 NA
TGTGCCAGCAGTTACTCGTTCCGGGGTAGGGCTGAAGCTTTCTTT CASSYSFRGRAEAFF TRBV6-5 NA TRBJ1-1 NA
TGTGCCAGCAGTCAGGGACAGGGGGCTGCCAAAAACATTCAGTACTTC CASSQGQGAAKNIQYF TRBV28 NA TRBJ2-4 TRBD1